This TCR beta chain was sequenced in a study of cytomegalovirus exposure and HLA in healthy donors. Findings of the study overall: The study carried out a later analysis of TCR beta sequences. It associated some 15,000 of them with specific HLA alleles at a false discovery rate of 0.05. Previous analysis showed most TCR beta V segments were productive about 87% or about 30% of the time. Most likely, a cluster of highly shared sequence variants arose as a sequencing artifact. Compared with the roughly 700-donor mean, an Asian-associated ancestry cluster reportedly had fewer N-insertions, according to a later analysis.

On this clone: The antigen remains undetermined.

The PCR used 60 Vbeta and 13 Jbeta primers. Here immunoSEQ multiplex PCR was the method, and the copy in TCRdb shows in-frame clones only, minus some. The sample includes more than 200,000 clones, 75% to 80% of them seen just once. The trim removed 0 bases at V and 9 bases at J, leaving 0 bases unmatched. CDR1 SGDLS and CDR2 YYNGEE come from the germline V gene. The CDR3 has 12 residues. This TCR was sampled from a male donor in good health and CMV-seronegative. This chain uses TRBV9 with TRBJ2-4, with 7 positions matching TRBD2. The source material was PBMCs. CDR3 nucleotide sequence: TGTGCCAGCAGCGTAGGGGAGGGCATTCAGTACTTC. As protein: CASSVGEGIQYF.